The T cell receptor (beta chain) under discussion was sequenced for a study of blood T cell repertoires in COVID-19. Study overall: Acute-phase and convalescent COVID-19 samples originated in the United States, Italy and Spain. PBMCs, B-cell-depleted T cells, or T cells provided the cDNA or gDNA that made up the material.

The CDR3 consists of 18 residues. V lost 4 bases to trimming and J lost 1 base; unmatched junction nucleotides: 6. Germline V gene lookup returns CDR1 SGHRS and CDR2 YFSETQ. As originally analysed: It was from reference gene primer amplification that nucleated cell counts were estimated. Clones were read by immunoSEQ multiplex PCR, and TCRdb kept only the in-frame ones, dropping some. The DNA gave D and trimming, while V, J and clone size come from that table. The data contain 200,000 or so clones, roughly nine tenths of them seen just once; the ten biggest clones take up under 2.5%. The J gene is TRBJ2-2, the V gene TRBV5-1; TRBD2 aligns across 14 bases. The clonotype comes from a man between 70 and 80 years old with active or convalescent COVID-19. Material for sequencing was peripheral blood. Here the CDR3 reads CASSGGTSGGWNTGELFF. The CDR3 bases are TGCGCCAGCAGCGGAGGGACTAGCGGGGGCTGGAACACCGGGGAGCTGTTTTTT. Drawing the rest from reference TRBV5-1 and TRBJ2-2, the complete variable domain is KAGVTQTPRYLIKTRGQQVTLSCSPISGHRSVSWYQQTPGQGLQFLFEYFSETQRNKGNFPGRFSGRQFSNSRSEMNVSTLELGDSALYLCASSGGTSGGWNTGELFFGEGSRLTVL.